One and the same sample provided the 8 T cell receptor beta chains below, sequenced in a study of PD-1 blockade in classical Hodgkin lymphoma. Time point meaning: cycle 4 day 1 (C4D1), after less than seven weeks of nivolumab. Exposure to brentuximab vedotin varied, and each patient had relapsed following autologous stem cell transplantation. From thawed PBMCs, CD4+ T cells were purified using magnetic negative selection. Libraries were prepared by immunoSEQ multiplex PCR; TCRdb keeps only in-frame clonotypes and omits some of them. The sample lists roughly 35,000 clones, about 94% occurring once. The sample was CD4+ T cells from blood, taken before the fourth cycle of nivolumab. These receptors came from a human donor with classical Hodgkin lymphoma.

The J gene is TRBJ2-3, the V gene TRBV28, with 9 nucleotides matching TRBD2. The ends lost 4 bases at V and 5 bases at J; junction bases unmatched: 13. Germline V gives CDR1 MDHEN, CDR2 SYDVKM. The length of the CDR3 is 17 residues. The CDR3 nucleotides are TGTGCCAGCAGTTCCCCCCTTAGCGCGGGAGGGGGAGATACGCAGTATTTT. Protein product: CASSSPLSAGGGDTQYF.

The V and J genes are TRBV27 and TRBJ1-2, with unresolved D. The V gene's germline CDR1 is MNHEY and CDR2 SMNVEV (reference sequence). The V gene lost 7 bases and the J gene lost 5 bases, with 23 bases spanning the gap. CDR3 length equals 16 residues. The chain's CDR3 is CASTPVVGVVTYGYTF. The CDR3 DNA follows: TGTGCCAGCACTCCGGTAGTCGGGGTAGTAACTTATGGCTACACCTTC.

The CDR3, as DNA: TGCGCCAGCAGCTTCCTAACGAACTCCCAGGAGCAGTACTTC. Its protein is CASSFLTNSQEQYF. This sequence joins TRBV5-1 and TRBJ2-7, with D unresolved. Germline V lookup: CDR1 SGHRS, CDR2 YFSETQ. The length of the CDR3 is 14 residues. With 2 bases removed from V and 7 bases from J, the gap between germline ends came to 16 bases. The whole variable domain, filled in from reference TRBV5-1 and TRBJ2-7, reads KAGVTQTPRYLIKTRGQQVTLSCSPISGHRSVSWYQQTPGQGLQFLFEYFSETQRNKGNFPGRFSGRQFSNSRSEMNVSTLELGDSALYLCASSFLTNSQEQYFGPGTRLTVT.

The J gene is TRBJ2-5, the V gene TRBV27; 7 bases line up with TRBD1. The CDR3 totals 16 residues. Germline V gene data show CDR1 as MNHEY and CDR2 as SMNVEV (reference sequence). With V trimmed by 5 bases and J by 0 bases, 9 bases remained unmatched. The CDR3: CASSPTDRVYQETQYF. The CDR3 DNA follows: TGTGCCAGCAGTCCAACTGACAGGGTGTACCAAGAGACCCAGTACTTC.

The rearrangement uses TRBV10-2 and TRBJ1-5, with 9 bases aligning to TRBD1. The CDR3 contains 13 residues. After removal of 0 bases from V and 11 bases from J, the junction contained 2 bases not matched to a gene. Germline V gene lookup returns CDR1 WSHSY and CDR2 SAAADI. The CDR3 bases are TGCGCCAGCAGTGAGTCATGGGACAGGGCCCAGCATTTT. Amino acids: CASSESWDRAQHF.

This chain connects TRBV4-1 to TRBJ1-2, with 10 bases fitting TRBD1. Trimming removed 1 base from V and 7 bases from J; junction bases left unmatched: 9. The V gene's germline CDR1 is MGHRA and CDR2 YSYEKL. CDR3 length: 16 residues. The CDR3 reads CASSQALDRGRFGYTF. CDR3 bases: TGCGCCAGCAGCCAAGCTTTAGACAGGGGGCGCTTTGGCTACACCTTC.

This chain joins TRBV5-1 and TRBJ1-5, with 9 nucleotides matching TRBD1. The CDR3 sequence is 15 residues long. V dropped 0 bases and J dropped 6; count of bases not matched to a gene: 4. Germline V lookup: CDR1 SGHRS, CDR2 YFSETQ. The DNA for the CDR3 is TGCGCCAGCAGCTTGGGACAGGGGGGCGGTCAGCCCCAGCATTTT. It is translated as CASSLGQGGGQPQHF.

The chain is built from TRBV4-1 and TRBJ2-4; 13 bases align to TRBD2. The CDR3 has 18 amino acids. The germline CDR1 and CDR2 sequences are MGHRA and YSYEKL. The V and J ends lost 1 base and 1 base, in that order; junction bases with no gene match: 4. CDR3 region: CASSQGRTSGSAKNIQYF. The CDR3, as DNA: TGCGCCAGCAGCCAAGGGAGGACTAGCGGGAGTGCCAAAAACATTCAGTACTTC.